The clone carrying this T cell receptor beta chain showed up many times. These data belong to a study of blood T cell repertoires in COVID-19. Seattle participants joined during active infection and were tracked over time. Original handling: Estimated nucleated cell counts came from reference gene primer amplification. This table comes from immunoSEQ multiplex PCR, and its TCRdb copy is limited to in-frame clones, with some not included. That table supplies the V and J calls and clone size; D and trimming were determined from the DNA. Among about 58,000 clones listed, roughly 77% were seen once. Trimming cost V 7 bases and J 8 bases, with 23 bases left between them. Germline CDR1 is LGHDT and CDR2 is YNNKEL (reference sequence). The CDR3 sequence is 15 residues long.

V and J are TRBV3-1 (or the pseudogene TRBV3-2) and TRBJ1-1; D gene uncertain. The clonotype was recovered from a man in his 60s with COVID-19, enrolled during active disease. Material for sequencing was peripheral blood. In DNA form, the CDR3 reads TGTGCCAGCACCCGAGACGGCGGCGGCACCGGGGAAGCTTTCTTT. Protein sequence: CASTRDGGGTGEAFF.